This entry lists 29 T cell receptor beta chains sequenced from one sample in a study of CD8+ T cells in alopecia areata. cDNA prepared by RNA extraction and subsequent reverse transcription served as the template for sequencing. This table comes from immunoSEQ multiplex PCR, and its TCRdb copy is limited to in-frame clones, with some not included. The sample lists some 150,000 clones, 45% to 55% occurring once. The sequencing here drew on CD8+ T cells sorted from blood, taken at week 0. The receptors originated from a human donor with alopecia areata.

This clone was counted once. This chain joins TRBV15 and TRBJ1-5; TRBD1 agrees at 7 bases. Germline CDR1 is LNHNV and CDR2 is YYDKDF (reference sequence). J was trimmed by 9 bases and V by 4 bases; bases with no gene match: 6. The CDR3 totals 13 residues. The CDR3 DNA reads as TGTGCCACCAGCATCAGGGGGTGGCGGCCCCAGCATTTT. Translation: CATSIRGWRPQHF.

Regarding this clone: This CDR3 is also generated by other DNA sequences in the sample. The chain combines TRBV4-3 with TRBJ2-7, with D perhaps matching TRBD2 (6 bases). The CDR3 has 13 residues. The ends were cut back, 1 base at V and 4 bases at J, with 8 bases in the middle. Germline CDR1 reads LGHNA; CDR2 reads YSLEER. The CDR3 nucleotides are TGCGCCAGCAGCCAAGTGGGGGGATACGAGCAGTACTTC. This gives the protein CASSQVGGYEQYF.

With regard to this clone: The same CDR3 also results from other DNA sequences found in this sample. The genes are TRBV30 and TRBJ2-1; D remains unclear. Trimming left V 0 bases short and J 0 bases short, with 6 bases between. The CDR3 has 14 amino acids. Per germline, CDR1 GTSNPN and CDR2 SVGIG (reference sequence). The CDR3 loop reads CAWSVSSSYNEQFF. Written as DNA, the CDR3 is TGTGCCTGGAGTGTCTCTAGCTCCTACAATGAGCAGTTCTTC.

The CDR3 DNA reads TGTGCCAGCAGCCCGACAGGGAGAGGCACTGAAGCTTTCTTT. Protein product: CASSPTGRGTEAFF. The chain uses TRBV25-1 and TRBJ1-1, with 7 bases that match TRBD1. The J segment lost 4 bases and the V segment lost 6 bases, leaving 8 bases of the junction unmatched. In germline, CDR1 is MGHDK, CDR2 SYGVNS. CDR3 size: 14 residues. Looking up the rest from reference TRBV25-1 and TRBJ1-1 gives the full variable domain: EADIYQTPRYLVIGTGKKITLECSQTMGHDKMYWYQQDPGMELHLIHYSYGVNSTEKGDLSSESTVSRIRTEHFPLTLESARPSHTSQYLCASSPTGRGTEAFFGQGTRLTVV.

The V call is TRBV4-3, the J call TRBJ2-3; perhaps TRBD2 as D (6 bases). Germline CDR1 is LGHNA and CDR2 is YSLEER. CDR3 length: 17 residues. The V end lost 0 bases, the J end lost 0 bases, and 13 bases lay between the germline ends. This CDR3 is CASSQEGRRSSTDTQYF. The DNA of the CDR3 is TGCGCCAGCAGCCAAGAAGGGAGGCGTTCTAGCACAGATACGCAGTATTTT.

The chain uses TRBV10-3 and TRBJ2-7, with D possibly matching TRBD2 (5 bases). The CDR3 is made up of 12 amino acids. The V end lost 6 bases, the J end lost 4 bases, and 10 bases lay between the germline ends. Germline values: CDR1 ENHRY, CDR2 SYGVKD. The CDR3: CAIRERGYEQYF. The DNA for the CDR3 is TGTGCCATCAGGGAGAGAGGGTACGAGCAGTACTTC.

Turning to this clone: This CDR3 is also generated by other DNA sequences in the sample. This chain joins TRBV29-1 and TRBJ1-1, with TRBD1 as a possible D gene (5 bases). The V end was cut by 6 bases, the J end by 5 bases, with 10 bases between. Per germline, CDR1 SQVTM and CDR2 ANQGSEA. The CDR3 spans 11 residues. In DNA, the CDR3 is TGCAGCGTGGAGGGGTCGACTGAAGCTTTCTTT. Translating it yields CSVEGSTEAFF.

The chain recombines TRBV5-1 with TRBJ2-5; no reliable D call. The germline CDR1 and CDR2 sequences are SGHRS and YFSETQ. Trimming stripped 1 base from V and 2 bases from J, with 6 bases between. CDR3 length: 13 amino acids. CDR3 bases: TGCGCCAGCAGCTTGAATCAGCAAGAGACCCAGTACTTC. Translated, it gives CASSLNQQETQYF.

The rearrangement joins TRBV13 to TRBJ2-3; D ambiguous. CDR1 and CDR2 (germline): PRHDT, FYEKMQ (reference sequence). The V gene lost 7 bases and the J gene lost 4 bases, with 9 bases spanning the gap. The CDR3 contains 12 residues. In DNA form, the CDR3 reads TGTGCCAGCAAGGCCGGAGCAGATACGCAGTATTTT. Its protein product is CASKAGADTQYF.

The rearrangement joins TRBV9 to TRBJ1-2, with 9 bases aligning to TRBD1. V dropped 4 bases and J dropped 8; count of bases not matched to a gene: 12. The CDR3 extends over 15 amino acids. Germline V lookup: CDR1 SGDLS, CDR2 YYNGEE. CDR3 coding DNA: TGTGCCAGCAGCTCCCACGACAGGGGGTTGGAAGGCTACACCTTC. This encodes CASSSHDRGLEGYTF.

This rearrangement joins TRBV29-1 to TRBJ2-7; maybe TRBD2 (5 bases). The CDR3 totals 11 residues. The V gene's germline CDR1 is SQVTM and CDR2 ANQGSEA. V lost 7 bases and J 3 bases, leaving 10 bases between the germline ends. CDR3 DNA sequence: TGCAGCGGGACTCAGGACTACGAGCAGTACTTC. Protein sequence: CSGTQDYEQYF.

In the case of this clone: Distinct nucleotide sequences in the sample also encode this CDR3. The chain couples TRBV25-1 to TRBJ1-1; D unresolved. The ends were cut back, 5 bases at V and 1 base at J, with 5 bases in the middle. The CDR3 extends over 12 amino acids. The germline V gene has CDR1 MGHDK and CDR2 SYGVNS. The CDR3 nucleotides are TGTGCCAGCAGTCTCGGGAACACTGAAGCTTTCTTT. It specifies CASSLGNTEAFF. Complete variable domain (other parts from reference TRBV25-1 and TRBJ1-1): EADIYQTPRYLVIGTGKKITLECSQTMGHDKMYWYQQDPGMELHLIHYSYGVNSTEKGDLSSESTVSRIRTEHFPLTLESARPSHTSQYLCASSLGNTEAFFGQGTRLTVV.

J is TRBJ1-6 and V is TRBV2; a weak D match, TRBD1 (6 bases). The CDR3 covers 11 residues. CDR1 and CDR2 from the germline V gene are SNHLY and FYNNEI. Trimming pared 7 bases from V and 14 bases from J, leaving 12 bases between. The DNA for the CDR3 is TGTGCCAGCAAACAGGGACTAACCCTCCACTTT. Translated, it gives CASKQGLTLHF.

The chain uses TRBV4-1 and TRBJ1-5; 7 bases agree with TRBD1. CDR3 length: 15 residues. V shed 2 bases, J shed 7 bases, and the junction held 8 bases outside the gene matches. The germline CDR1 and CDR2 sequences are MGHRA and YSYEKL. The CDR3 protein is CASSQRTGSTQPQHF. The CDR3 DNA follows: TGCGCCAGCAGCCAAAGGACAGGTAGTACACAGCCCCAGCATTTT.

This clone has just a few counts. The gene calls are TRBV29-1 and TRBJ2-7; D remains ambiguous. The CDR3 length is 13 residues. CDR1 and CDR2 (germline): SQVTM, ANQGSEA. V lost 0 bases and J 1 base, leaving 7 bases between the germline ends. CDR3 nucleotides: TGCAGCGTTGAAGATGACGGTTCCTACGAGCAGTACTTC. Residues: CSVEDDGSYEQYF.

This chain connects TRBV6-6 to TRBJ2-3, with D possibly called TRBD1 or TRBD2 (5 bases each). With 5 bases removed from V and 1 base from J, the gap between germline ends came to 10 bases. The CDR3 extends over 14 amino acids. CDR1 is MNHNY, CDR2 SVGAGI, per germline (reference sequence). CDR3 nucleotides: TGTGCCAGCAGTCCCTCGGGGCGCACAGATACGCAGTATTTT. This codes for CASSPSGRTDTQYF.

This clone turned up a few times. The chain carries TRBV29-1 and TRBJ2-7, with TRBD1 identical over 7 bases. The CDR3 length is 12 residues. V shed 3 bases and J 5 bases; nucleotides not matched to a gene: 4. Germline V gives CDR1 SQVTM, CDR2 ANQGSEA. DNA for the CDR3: TGCAGCGTTGAGACAGGGAAGAACGAGCAGTACTTC. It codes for CSVETGKNEQYF.

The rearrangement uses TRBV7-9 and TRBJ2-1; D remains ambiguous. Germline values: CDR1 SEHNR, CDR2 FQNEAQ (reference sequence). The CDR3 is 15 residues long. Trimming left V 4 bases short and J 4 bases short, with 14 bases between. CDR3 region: CASSYGGQLYNEQFF. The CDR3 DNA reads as TGTGCCAGCAGCTATGGTGGGCAGTTATACAATGAGCAGTTCTTC.

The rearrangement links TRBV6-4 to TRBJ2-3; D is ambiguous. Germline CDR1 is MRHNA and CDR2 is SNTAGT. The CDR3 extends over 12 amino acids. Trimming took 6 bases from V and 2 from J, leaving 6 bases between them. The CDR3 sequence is CASSPYTDTQYF. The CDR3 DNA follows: TGTGCCAGCAGCCCCTACACAGATACGCAGTATTTT.

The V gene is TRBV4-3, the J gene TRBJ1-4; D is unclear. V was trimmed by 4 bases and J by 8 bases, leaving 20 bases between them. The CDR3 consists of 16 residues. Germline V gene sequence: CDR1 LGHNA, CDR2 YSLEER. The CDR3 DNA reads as TGCGCCAGCAGCCGAATAGCGGACGGTGCACGCGAAAAACTGTTTTTT. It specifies CASSRIADGAREKLFF.

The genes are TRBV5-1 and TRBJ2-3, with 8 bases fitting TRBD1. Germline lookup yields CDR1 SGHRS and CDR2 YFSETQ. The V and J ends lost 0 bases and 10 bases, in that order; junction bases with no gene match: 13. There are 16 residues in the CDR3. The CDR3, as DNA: TGCGCCAGCAGCTTGGGGTCTGCCAGGGACAGGCGCTCGCAGTATTTT. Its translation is CASSLGSARDRRSQYF.

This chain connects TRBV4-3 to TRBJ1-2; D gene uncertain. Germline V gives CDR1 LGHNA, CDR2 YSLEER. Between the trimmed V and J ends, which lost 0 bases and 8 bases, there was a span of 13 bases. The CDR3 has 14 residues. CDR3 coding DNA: TGCGCCAGCAGCCAAGATGAGGGATTTGGCGGCTACACCTTC. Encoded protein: CASSQDEGFGGYTF.

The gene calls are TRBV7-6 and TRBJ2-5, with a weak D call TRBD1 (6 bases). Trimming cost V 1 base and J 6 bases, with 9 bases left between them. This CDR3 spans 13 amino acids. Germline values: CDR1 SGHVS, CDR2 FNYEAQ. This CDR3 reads CASSLDREKTQYF. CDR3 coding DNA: TGTGCCAGCAGCTTAGACAGGGAAAAGACCCAGTACTTC.

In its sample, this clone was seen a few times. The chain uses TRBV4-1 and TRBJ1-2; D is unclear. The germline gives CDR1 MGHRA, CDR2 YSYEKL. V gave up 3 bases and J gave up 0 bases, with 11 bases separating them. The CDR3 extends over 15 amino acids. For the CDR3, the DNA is TGCGCCAGCAGCCACCTACTCGGAGCTAACTATGGCTACACCTTC. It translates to CASSHLLGANYGYTF.

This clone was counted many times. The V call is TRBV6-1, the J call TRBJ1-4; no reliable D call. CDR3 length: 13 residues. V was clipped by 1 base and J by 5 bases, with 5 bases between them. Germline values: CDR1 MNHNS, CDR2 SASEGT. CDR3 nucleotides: TGTGCCAGCAGTGAAGTCGAGAATGAAAAACTGTTTTTT. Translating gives CASSEVENEKLFF.

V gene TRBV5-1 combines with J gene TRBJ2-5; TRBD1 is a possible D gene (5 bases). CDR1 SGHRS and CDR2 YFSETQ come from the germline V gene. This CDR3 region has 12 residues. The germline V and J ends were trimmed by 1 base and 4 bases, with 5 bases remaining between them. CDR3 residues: CASSLRGETQYF. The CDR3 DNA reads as TGCGCCAGCAGCTTGAGGGGAGAGACCCAGTACTTC.

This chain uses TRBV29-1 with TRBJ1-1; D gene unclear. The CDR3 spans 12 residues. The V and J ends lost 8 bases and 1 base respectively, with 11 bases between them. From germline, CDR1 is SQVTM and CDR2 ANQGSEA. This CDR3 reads CSIELTNTEAFF. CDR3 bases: TGCAGCATCGAACTGACGAACACTGAAGCTTTCTTT.

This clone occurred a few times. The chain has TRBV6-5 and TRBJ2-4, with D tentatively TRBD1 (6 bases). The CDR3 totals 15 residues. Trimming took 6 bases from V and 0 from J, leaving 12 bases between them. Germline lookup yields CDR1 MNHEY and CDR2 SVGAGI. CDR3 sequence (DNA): TGTGCCAGCAGCAGGGACACTTTAGCCAAAAACATTCAGTACTTC. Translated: CASSRDTLAKNIQYF.

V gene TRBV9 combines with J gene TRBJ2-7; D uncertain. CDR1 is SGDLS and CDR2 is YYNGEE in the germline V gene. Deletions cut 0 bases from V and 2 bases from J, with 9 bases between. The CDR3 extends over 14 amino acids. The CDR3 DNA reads TGTGCCAGCAGCGTAGACACCAATGCCTACGAGCAGTACTTC. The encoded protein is CASSVDTNAYEQYF.